Presented here are 17 T cell receptor beta chains from one specimen sequenced in a study of T-cell reconstitution after alpha-beta-depleted transplantation in children. It was with unique molecular identifiers that the TCRbeta library was prepared. TCRdb re-analysed the PCR reads in MiXCR, keeping a single row per CDR3 protein. This table holds 450,000 to 600,000 distinct CDR3 sequences, 10% to 15% found once. Sequenced here: PBMCs, mostly from graft donor cells, sampled 360 days after TCRalphabeta/CD19-depleted stem cell transplant. Receptors were obtained from a male patient younger than 18 who had a stem cell transplant for acute myeloid leukemia, so the T cells may come from the graft donor.

This clonotype was seen a few times. The chain joins TRBV27 to TRBJ2-7; 11 nucleotides line up with TRBD2. The CDR3 has 16 amino acids. CDR1 is MNHEY and CDR2 is SMNVEV in the germline V gene (reference sequence). J was trimmed by 7 bases and V by 6 bases; bases with no gene match: 14. The CDR3 is CASSEWIAGGPSEQYF. CDR3 nucleotide sequence: TGTGCCAGCAGCGAATGGATAGCGGGAGGGCCGAGTGAGCAGTACTTC.

In this sample, this clonotype turned up a few times. The CDR3 DNA follows: TGCAGTGCTAGACGGCAGATACTGTCAGATACGCAGTATTTT. This translates into CSARRQILSDTQYF. The rearrangement links TRBV20-1 to TRBJ2-3, with D hard to call. The V gene lost 2 bases and the J gene lost 4 bases, with 13 bases spanning the gap. Germline-derived CDR1 and CDR2 are DFQATT and SNEGSKA (reference sequence). The CDR3 extends over 14 amino acids.

Only a few counts were recorded for this clonotype. The chain carries TRBV11-2 and TRBJ2-1, with D perhaps TRBD2 (7 bases). The length of the CDR3 is 15 residues. V dropped 8 bases and J dropped 6 bases, with 20 bases sitting between them. CDR1 and CDR2 (germline): SGHAT, FQNNGV. Here the CDR3 DNA reads TGTGCCAGCGGGACATACGGGAGGTCCCCCAATGAGCAGTTCTTC. This gives the protein CASGTYGRSPNEQFF.

The chain uses TRBV27 and TRBJ2-5, with 10 bases fitting TRBD1. Looked up from germline, CDR1 is MNHEY and CDR2 is SMNVEV (reference sequence). There are 17 residues in the CDR3. Trimming took 5 bases from V and 1 from J; bases not matched to a gene: 10. CDR3 nucleotides: TGTGCCAGCAGTCCTCTCCCGGGACAGGGGAGCCAAGAGACCCAGTACTTC. Its protein product is CASSPLPGQGSQETQYF.

The sample holds many counts of this clonotype. The rearrangement joins TRBV6-5 to TRBJ2-1; D is uncertain. CDR1 and CDR2 (germline): MNHEY, SVGAGI. CDR3 size: 13 residues. Trimming took 1 base from V and 6 from J, leaving 7 bases between them. CDR3 nucleotides: TGTGCCAGCAGTTACTTACACAGCAATGAGCAGTTCTTC. Residues: CASSYLHSNEQFF.

There are a few counts of this clonotype. The chain links TRBV6-1 to TRBJ1-1, with 12 bases fitting TRBD1. The CDR3 length is 16 residues. The junction had 10 bases not matched to a gene; V was cut back by 7 bases and J by 4 bases. Germline V gene lookup returns CDR1 MNHNS and CDR2 SASEGT. The CDR3: CASKSGQGAMGTEAFF. The DNA for the CDR3 is TGTGCCAGCAAATCGGGACAGGGGGCGATGGGCACTGAAGCTTTCTTT.

This rearrangement joins TRBV19 to TRBJ2-6, with D perhaps matching TRBD2 (7 bases). CDR3 length: 17 amino acids. CDR1 is LNHDA, CDR2 SQIVND, per germline (reference sequence). The V end lost 9 bases, the J end lost 3 bases, and 21 bases lay between the germline ends. For the CDR3, the DNA is TGTGCCAGCGGGGGGCCGTTTACTGTAATTGGGGCCAACGTCCTGACTTTC. It specifies CASGGPFTVIGANVLTF.

This clonotype was counted ten times or more. The chain employs TRBV12-3 or TRBV12-4 and TRBJ2-1; D unresolved. Trimming left V 7 bases short and J 7 bases short, with 17 bases between. This CDR3 has 14 amino acids. This chain's CDR3 is CASTADGIWNEQFF. The CDR3 DNA sequence: TGTGCCAGCACCGCGGACGGAATATGGAATGAGCAGTTCTTC.

This clonotype was picked up many times. The rearrangement joins TRBV20-1 to TRBJ2-2; D remains ambiguous. Germline V CDR1 and CDR2: DFQATT, SNEGSKA (reference sequence). CDR3 length equals 13 residues. V dropped 0 bases and J dropped 3 bases, with 5 bases sitting between them. The CDR3 here is CSARDSDTGELFF. In DNA, the CDR3 is TGCAGTGCTAGAGATTCTGACACCGGGGAGCTGTTTTTT.

This clonotype has a count of ten or more. The gene calls are TRBV11-2 and TRBJ2-7; D might be TRBD1 or TRBD2, each matching 7 bases. Germline V lookup: CDR1 SGHAT, CDR2 FQNNGV. Trimming pared 1 base from V and 7 bases from J, leaving 17 bases between. CDR3 length: 15 residues. Here the CDR3 reads CASSLVVRGGGEQYF. The CDR3 DNA reads TGTGCCAGCAGCTTAGTCGTCAGGGGGGGCGGGGAGCAGTACTTC.

In this sample, this clonotype turned up a few times. The chain combines TRBV18 with TRBJ2-7; 10 nucleotides agree with TRBD1. J was trimmed by 3 bases and V by 2 bases; bases with no gene match: 4. Germline V gives CDR1 KGHSH, CDR2 LQKENI. The CDR3 totals 15 residues. The CDR3 sequence: CASSPFGQGVYEQYF. The CDR3 coding sequence is TGTGCCAGCTCACCATTCGGACAGGGGGTCTACGAGCAGTACTTC. The complete variable domain, with remaining parts taken from reference TRBV18 and TRBJ2-7, reads NAGVMQNPRHLVRRRGQEARLRCSPMKGHSHVYWYRQLPEEGLKFMVYLQKENIIDESGMPKERFSAEFPKEGPSILRIQQVVRGDSAAYFCASSPFGQGVYEQYFGPGTRLTVT.

This chain connects TRBV30 to TRBJ2-1; D call uncertain. Germline CDR1 GTSNPN, CDR2 SVGIG (reference sequence). The V gene lost 4 bases and the J gene lost 6 bases, with 7 bases spanning the gap. There are 11 residues in the CDR3. The CDR3 DNA reads as TGTGCCTGGATATGGGTCAATGAGCAGTTCTTC. As protein: CAWIWVNEQFF. Based on the CDR3 plus reference TRBV30 and TRBJ2-1, the full variable domain is SQTIHQWPATLVQPVGSPLSLECTVEGTSNPNLYWYRQAAGRGLQLLFYSVGIGQISSEVPQNLSASRPQDRQFILSSKKLLLSDSGFYLCAWIWVNEQFFGPGTRLTVL.

This clonotype was seen repeatedly, ten times or more. The V gene is TRBV28, the J gene TRBJ2-3; TRBD2 agrees at 11 bases. There are 15 residues in the CDR3. J lost 2 bases, V lost 4 bases, and 2 bases had no gene match. Germline loops: CDR1 MDHEN, CDR2 SYDVKM. In DNA, the CDR3 is TGTGCCAGCAGTTCACTAGCGGGAGTCACAGATACGCAGTATTTT. Its translation: CASSSLAGVTDTQYF. Complete variable domain (other parts from reference TRBV28 and TRBJ2-3): DVKVTQSSRYLVKRTGEKVFLECVQDMDHENMFWYRQDPGLGLRLIYFSYDVKMKEKGDIPEGYSVSREKKERFSLILESASTNQTSMYLCASSSLAGVTDTQYFGPGTRLTVL.

This clonotype occurred a few times. V and J are TRBV15 and TRBJ2-1, with D tentatively TRBD1 (6 bases). CDR3 length: 17 amino acids. V was trimmed by 0 bases and J by 2 bases, leaving 14 bases between them. Germline V gene data show CDR1 as LNHNV and CDR2 as YYDKDF (reference sequence). The CDR3 protein is CATSRDLGTSPYNEQFF. The CDR3 nucleotides are TGTGCCACCAGCAGAGATCTCGGGACATCTCCCTACAATGAGCAGTTCTTC.

This rearrangement joins TRBV5-1 to TRBJ2-5, with 10 bases lining up with TRBD2. This CDR3 is 18 amino acids long. Per the germline V gene, CDR1 is SGHRS and CDR2 is YFSETQ. Trimming took 6 bases from V and 0 from J; bases not matched to a gene: 14. Here the CDR3 DNA reads TGCGCCAGCACCACCGCGGGGCCGACTAGCGGGTACCAAGAGACCCAGTACTTC. It specifies CASTTAGPTSGYQETQYF.

This clonotype was counted between two and nine times. This chain connects TRBV10-3 to TRBJ2-3; 9 bases line up with TRBD2. The germline gives CDR1 ENHRY, CDR2 SYGVKD. The CDR3 length is 15 residues. Unmatched junction bases numbered 3, after V lost 5 bases and J lost 0 bases. CDR3 amino acids: CAISSGTSSTDTQYF. CDR3 DNA sequence: TGTGCCATCAGTTCCGGGACTAGCAGCACAGATACGCAGTATTTT.

This clonotype has a count of ten or more. The CDR3 region has the DNA TGTGCCCTATTAAAGTTCGAGCAGTACTTC. It encodes CALLKFEQYF. The J gene is TRBJ2-7, the V gene TRBV10-3; D remains unclear. The V end lost 11 bases, the J end lost 6 bases, and 11 bases lay between the germline ends. Germline V lookup: CDR1 ENHRY, CDR2 SYGVKD. The CDR3 runs 10 residues.